A selection of T cell receptor beta chains follows, all from one sample in a study of blood T cell repertoires in COVID-19. Using immunoSEQ multiplex PCR, the repertoire was profiled, and TCRdb retains in-frame clones only, with some absent. The sample contains about 210,000 clones, roughly four fifths of which appear only once. Sequenced material: peripheral blood. The receptors were sampled from a woman aged 40 to 50 with acute or convalescent COVID-19. Both conserved end residues are part of each CDR3. Each record gives: V gene, J gene, D gene, clone size, CDR3 protein, CDR3 DNA. A D gene is named only where the DNA matches it firmly. Some rows mark clone size as missing; the rest say once, few, many or name a class of expanded clone.

v_call: TRBV4-1; j_call: TRBJ2-3; d_call: TRBD2; clone_size: -; cdr3_aa: CASSQDFGVSGRVLSTDTQYF; cdr3_nt: TGCGCCAGCAGCCAAGATTTCGGCGTAAGCGGGAGGGTCCTAAGCACAGATACGCAGTATTTT
v_call: TRBV24-1; j_call: TRBJ2-1; d_call: -; clone_size: -; cdr3_aa: CATSDLRGGWGEQFF; cdr3_nt: TGTGCCACCAGTGATTTGCGAGGGGGATGGGGTGAGCAGTTCTTC
v_call: TRBV2; j_call: TRBJ2-1; d_call: -; clone_size: -; cdr3_aa: CASSGTEYNEQFF; cdr3_nt: TGTGCCAGCAGTGGTACAGAGTACAATGAGCAGTTCTTC
v_call: TRBV19; j_call: TRBJ2-6; d_call: TRBD2; clone_size: -; cdr3_aa: CASSGGLAGSSGANVLTF; cdr3_nt: TGTGCCAGTAGTGGGGGACTAGCGGGATCGTCTGGGGCCAACGTCCTGACTTTC
v_call: TRBV18; j_call: TRBJ2-5; d_call: -; clone_size: few; cdr3_aa: CASSPGKETQYF; cdr3_nt: TGTGCCAGCTCCCCGGGTAAAGAGACCCAGTACTTC
v_call: TRBV28; j_call: TRBJ2-7; d_call: -; clone_size: -; cdr3_aa: CASSTNTGLEYEQYF; cdr3_nt: TGTGCCAGCAGTACAAATACAGGGTTGGAGTACGAGCAGTACTTC
v_call: TRBV2; j_call: TRBJ2-6; d_call: -; clone_size: -; cdr3_aa: CASRVQDSGANVLTF; cdr3_nt: TGTGCCAGCAGGGTACAAGACTCTGGGGCCAACGTCCTGACTTTC
v_call: TRBV5-1; j_call: TRBJ1-3; d_call: TRBD1; clone_size: few; cdr3_aa: CASSPTSGTVAGNTIYF; cdr3_nt: TGCGCCAGCAGCCCAACCTCCGGGACAGTAGCTGGAAACACCATATATTTT
v_call: TRBV6-5; j_call: TRBJ2-7; d_call: -; clone_size: -; cdr3_aa: CASRADSYEQYF; cdr3_nt: TGTGCCAGCAGGGCGGACAGTTACGAGCAGTACTTC
v_call: TRBV20-1; j_call: TRBJ2-1; d_call: TRBD1; clone_size: -; cdr3_aa: CSATGDRGQFF; cdr3_nt: TGCAGTGCTACTGGGGACAGGGGGCAGTTCTTC
v_call: TRBV18; j_call: TRBJ1-1; d_call: -; clone_size: -; cdr3_aa: CASSPQLNTEAFF; cdr3_nt: TGTGCCAGCTCGCCCCAGTTGAACACTGAAGCTTTCTTT
v_call: TRBV3-1/TRBV3-2; j_call: TRBJ2-1; d_call: -; clone_size: -; cdr3_aa: CASSQADTDNEQFF; cdr3_nt: TGTGCCAGCAGCCAAGCTGACACAGACAATGAGCAGTTCTTC
v_call: TRBV6-5; j_call: TRBJ2-2; d_call: -; clone_size: -; cdr3_aa: CASSYATATGELFF; cdr3_nt: TGTGCCAGCAGTTACGCGACAGCCACCGGGGAGCTGTTTTTT
v_call: TRBV19; j_call: TRBJ2-7; d_call: -; clone_size: -; cdr3_aa: CATLDRSSYEQYF; cdr3_nt: TGTGCCACCCTCGACCGGAGCTCCTACGAGCAGTACTTC
v_call: TRBV19; j_call: TRBJ1-2; d_call: -; clone_size: -; cdr3_aa: CASSLKLNYGYTF; cdr3_nt: TGTGCCAGTAGTCTTAAACTTAACTATGGCTACACCTTC
v_call: TRBV24-1; j_call: TRBJ2-2; d_call: TRBD2; clone_size: -; cdr3_aa: CATSDSGGHLSGELFF; cdr3_nt: TGTGCCACCAGTGACTCGGGAGGGCACTTATCCGGGGAGCTGTTTTTT
v_call: TRBV24-1; j_call: TRBJ2-2; d_call: TRBD1; clone_size: -; cdr3_aa: CATKTGAGTGELFF; cdr3_nt: TGTGCCACGAAGACAGGGGCTGGCACCGGGGAGCTGTTTTTT
v_call: TRBV12-5; j_call: TRBJ1-1; d_call: -; clone_size: -; cdr3_aa: CASGQDMNTEAFF; cdr3_nt: TGTGCTAGTGGCCAGGACATGAACACTGAAGCTTTCTTT
v_call: TRBV5-3; j_call: TRBJ1-5; d_call: TRBD1; clone_size: -; cdr3_aa: CARSLSRQGANQPQHF; cdr3_nt: TGTGCCAGAAGCTTGTCCAGGCAGGGGGCGAATCAGCCCCAGCATTTT
v_call: TRBV7-8; j_call: TRBJ2-7; d_call: -; clone_size: -; cdr3_aa: CASSLGFNRRAYEQYF; cdr3_nt: TGTGCCAGCAGCTTAGGCTTTAACAGGAGGGCCTACGAGCAGTACTTC
v_call: TRBV2; j_call: TRBJ1-6; d_call: -; clone_size: -; cdr3_aa: CASKDLDNSPLHF; cdr3_nt: TGTGCCAGCAAGGACTTGGATAATTCACCCCTCCACTTT
v_call: TRBV13; j_call: TRBJ2-7; d_call: TRBD2; clone_size: -; cdr3_aa: CASSLSAGGPGGRRGGEQYF; cdr3_nt: TGTGCCAGCAGTTTATCCGCGGGCGGGCCCGGTGGACGGCGGGGGGGAGAGCAGTACTTC
v_call: TRBV10-2; j_call: TRBJ1-2; d_call: -; clone_size: few; cdr3_aa: CASSKQGNYGYTF; cdr3_nt: TGCGCCAGCAGTAAGCAGGGGAACTATGGCTACACCTTC
v_call: TRBV7-6; j_call: TRBJ2-7; d_call: -; clone_size: -; cdr3_aa: CASSLGGMADGEQYF; cdr3_nt: TGTGCCAGCAGCTTAGGCGGGATGGCCGACGGCGAGCAGTACTTC
v_call: TRBV4-3; j_call: TRBJ1-1; d_call: -; clone_size: -; cdr3_aa: CASSQVGGGTEAFF; cdr3_nt: TGCGCCAGCAGCCAAGTGGGAGGTGGGACTGAAGCTTTCTTT
v_call: TRBV29-1; j_call: TRBJ1-1; d_call: -; clone_size: once; cdr3_aa: CSVSGGPLLNTEAFF; cdr3_nt: TGCAGCGTTTCGGGAGGGCCCCTTTTGAACACTGAAGCTTTCTTT
v_call: TRBV4-3; j_call: TRBJ2-1; d_call: TRBD1; clone_size: -; cdr3_aa: CASSQGTGEAGNEQFF; cdr3_nt: TGCGCCAGCAGCCAAGGGACAGGGGAGGCGGGCAATGAGCAGTTCTTC
v_call: TRBV2; j_call: TRBJ2-5; d_call: TRBD2; clone_size: -; cdr3_aa: CASRSTSGDQETQYF; cdr3_nt: TGTGCCAGCAGGTCAACTAGCGGGGACCAAGAGACCCAGTACTTC
v_call: TRBV7-2; j_call: TRBJ2-3; d_call: TRBD2; clone_size: -; cdr3_aa: CASSPLAGRDTQYF; cdr3_nt: TGTGCCAGCAGCCCTTTAGCGGGGAGAGATACGCAGTATTTT
v_call: TRBV18; j_call: TRBJ2-5; d_call: -; clone_size: -; cdr3_aa: CASSPPNGETQYF; cdr3_nt: TGTGCCAGCTCACCACCGAACGGGGAGACCCAGTACTTC
v_call: TRBV6-5; j_call: TRBJ1-1; d_call: -; clone_size: -; cdr3_aa: CASTSRDLTVEAFF; cdr3_nt: TGTGCCAGCACCTCCCGGGACTTAACCGTCGAAGCTTTCTTT
v_call: TRBV27; j_call: TRBJ2-6; d_call: TRBD1; clone_size: -; cdr3_aa: CATQQGNNVLTF; cdr3_nt: TGTGCCACTCAACAGGGGAACAACGTCCTGACTTTC
v_call: TRBV15; j_call: TRBJ1-5; d_call: -; clone_size: -; cdr3_aa: CATSRDRGLNQPQHF; cdr3_nt: TGTGCCACCAGCAGAGATCGAGGGTTAAATCAGCCCCAGCATTTT
v_call: TRBV2; j_call: TRBJ2-1; d_call: TRBD1; clone_size: -; cdr3_aa: CASSGSGQGYEQFF; cdr3_nt: TGTGCCAGCAGTGGATCGGGACAGGGGTATGAGCAGTTCTTC
v_call: TRBV3-1/TRBV3-2; j_call: TRBJ2-7; d_call: -; clone_size: -; cdr3_aa: CASSQGRVYEQYF; cdr3_nt: TGTGCCAGCAGCCAAGGGCGGGTGTACGAGCAGTACTTC
v_call: TRBV6-2/TRBV6-3; j_call: TRBJ2-3; d_call: -; clone_size: -; cdr3_aa: CASSYGREPDTQYF; cdr3_nt: TGTGCCAGCAGTTACGGGAGAGAACCAGATACGCAGTATTTT
v_call: TRBV3-1/TRBV3-2; j_call: TRBJ2-2; d_call: TRBD2; clone_size: -; cdr3_aa: CASSQGREGYTGELFF; cdr3_nt: TGTGCCAGCAGCCAAGGGCGGGAGGGTTACACCGGGGAGCTGTTTTTT
v_call: TRBV5-4; j_call: TRBJ2-7; d_call: -; clone_size: -; cdr3_aa: CASSFPGWENEQYF; cdr3_nt: TGTGCCAGCAGCTTCCCGGGGTGGGAAAACGAGCAGTACTTC
v_call: TRBV5-1; j_call: TRBJ1-1; d_call: -; clone_size: -; cdr3_aa: CASSLDRTVLEAFF; cdr3_nt: TGCGCCAGCAGCTTGGACAGGACGGTCCTTGAAGCTTTCTTT
v_call: TRBV6-5; j_call: TRBJ2-7; d_call: -; clone_size: -; cdr3_aa: CASREFSVGYEQYF; cdr3_nt: TGTGCCAGCAGGGAGTTCTCCGTCGGGTACGAGCAGTACTTC
v_call: TRBV7-6; j_call: TRBJ2-1; d_call: -; clone_size: -; cdr3_aa: CASSLGLASTEQFF; cdr3_nt: TGTGCCAGCAGCTTAGGGCTAGCGTCCACAGAGCAGTTCTTC
v_call: TRBV3-1/TRBV3-2; j_call: TRBJ2-7; d_call: -; clone_size: many; cdr3_aa: CASSRGDNYEQYF; cdr3_nt: TGTGCCAGCAGCCGTGGGGACAACTACGAGCAGTACTTC
v_call: TRBV27; j_call: TRBJ1-1; d_call: -; clone_size: -; cdr3_aa: CASSLSAYTEAFF; cdr3_nt: TGTGCCAGCAGTTTATCGGCCTACACTGAAGCTTTCTTT
v_call: TRBV14; j_call: TRBJ2-1; d_call: TRBD2; clone_size: -; cdr3_aa: CASSQWDPKERGKYNEQFF; cdr3_nt: TGTGCCAGCAGCCAATGGGACCCAAAGGAGCGGGGGAAGTACAATGAGCAGTTCTTC
v_call: TRBV4-3; j_call: TRBJ2-7; d_call: -; clone_size: -; cdr3_aa: CASSQVFDTAYEQYF; cdr3_nt: TGCGCCAGCAGCCAAGTTTTCGACACTGCCTACGAGCAGTACTTC
v_call: TRBV19; j_call: TRBJ1-5; d_call: -; clone_size: -; cdr3_aa: CASSRGGDQPQHF; cdr3_nt: TGTGCCAGTAGTAGGGGGGGAGATCAGCCCCAGCATTTT
v_call: TRBV11-3; j_call: TRBJ1-1; d_call: -; clone_size: -; cdr3_aa: CASNNYRVRINTEAFF; cdr3_nt: TGTGCCAGCAACAACTACAGGGTGAGGATCAACACTGAAGCTTTCTTT
v_call: TRBV7-6; j_call: TRBJ2-1; d_call: TRBD2; clone_size: -; cdr3_aa: CASSGTSGRAYNEQFF; cdr3_nt: TGTGCCAGCAGCGGGACTAGCGGGAGGGCCTACAATGAGCAGTTCTTC
v_call: TRBV3-1/TRBV3-2; j_call: TRBJ2-3; d_call: TRBD2; clone_size: -; cdr3_aa: CASSQYKRGVTDTQYF; cdr3_nt: TGTGCCAGCAGCCAATATAAACGGGGGGTCACAGATACGCAGTATTTT
v_call: TRBV6-1; j_call: TRBJ2-3; d_call: -; clone_size: few; cdr3_aa: CASSESLDSTDTQYF; cdr3_nt: TGTGCCAGCAGTGAGTCTCTAGACAGCACAGATACGCAGTATTTT
v_call: TRBV19; j_call: TRBJ1-5; d_call: TRBD1; clone_size: -; cdr3_aa: CASSMHDRENQPQHF; cdr3_nt: TGTGCCAGTAGTATGCATGACAGGGAGAATCAGCCCCAGCATTTT
v_call: TRBV2; j_call: TRBJ1-2; d_call: -; clone_size: -; cdr3_aa: CASTYGGTSNYGYTF; cdr3_nt: TGTGCCAGCACCTATGGGGGGACTTCTAACTATGGCTACACCTTC
v_call: TRBV11-2; j_call: TRBJ1-2; d_call: -; clone_size: -; cdr3_aa: CASSLVGRPLNYGYTF; cdr3_nt: TGTGCCAGCAGCTTAGTTGGCAGGCCCCTTAACTATGGCTACACCTTC
v_call: TRBV6-2/TRBV6-3; j_call: TRBJ2-7; d_call: TRBD2; clone_size: -; cdr3_aa: CASSYGTSYEQYF; cdr3_nt: TGTGCCAGCAGTTACGGGACTAGCTACGAGCAGTACTTC